This TCR beta chain was captured by sequencing in a study of blood T cell repertoires in COVID-19. The wider study: There were acute and convalescent COVID-19 samples, and they came from the United States, Italy and Spain. The cDNA or gDNA used as material had been derived from T cells, B-cell-depleted T cells, or PBMCs.

Here immunoSEQ multiplex PCR was the method, and the copy in TCRdb shows in-frame clones only, minus some. In the table there are some 200,000 clones, about nine tenths of which are singletons. From germline, CDR1 is KGHSH and CDR2 LQKENI. The CDR3 contains 15 residues. The junction had 5 bases not matched to a gene; V was cut back by 3 bases and J by 3 bases. Sequencing was performed on peripheral blood. The chain is built from TRBV18 and TRBJ2-3; 8 bases match TRBD2. The receptor's source is an elderly man with acute or convalescent COVID-19. CDR3 sequence: CASSPRGLATDTQYF. The CDR3 nucleotides are TGTGCCAGCTCACCGAGAGGACTAGCAACAGATACGCAGTATTTT.